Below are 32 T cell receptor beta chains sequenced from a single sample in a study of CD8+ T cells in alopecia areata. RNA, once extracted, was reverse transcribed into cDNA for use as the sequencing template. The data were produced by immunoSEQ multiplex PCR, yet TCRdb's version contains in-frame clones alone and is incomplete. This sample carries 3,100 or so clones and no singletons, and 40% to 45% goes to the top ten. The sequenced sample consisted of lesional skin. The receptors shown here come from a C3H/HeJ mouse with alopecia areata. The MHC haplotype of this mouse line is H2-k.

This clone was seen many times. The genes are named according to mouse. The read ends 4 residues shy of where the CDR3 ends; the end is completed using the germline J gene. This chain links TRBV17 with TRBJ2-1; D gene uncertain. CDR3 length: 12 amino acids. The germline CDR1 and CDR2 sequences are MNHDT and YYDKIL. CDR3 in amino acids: CASSRDRAEQFF. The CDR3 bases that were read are TGTGCTAGCAGTAGAGACAGGGCT.

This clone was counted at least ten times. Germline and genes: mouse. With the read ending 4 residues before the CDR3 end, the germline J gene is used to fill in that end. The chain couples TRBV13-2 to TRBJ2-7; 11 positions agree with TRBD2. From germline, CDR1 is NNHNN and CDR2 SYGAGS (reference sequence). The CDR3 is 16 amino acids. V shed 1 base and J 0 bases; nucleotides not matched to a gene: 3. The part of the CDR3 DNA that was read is TGTGCCAGCGGTGATCCGGGACTGGGGGTCTCCTAT. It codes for CASGDPGLGVSY. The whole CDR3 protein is CASGDPGLGVSYEQYF.

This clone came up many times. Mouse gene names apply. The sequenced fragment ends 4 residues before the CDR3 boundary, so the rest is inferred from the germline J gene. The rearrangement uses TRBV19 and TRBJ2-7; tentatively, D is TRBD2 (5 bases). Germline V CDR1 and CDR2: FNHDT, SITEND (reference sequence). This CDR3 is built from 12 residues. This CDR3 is CASRGWEYEQYF. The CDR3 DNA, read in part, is TGTGCCAGCAGAGGCTGGGAGTAT.

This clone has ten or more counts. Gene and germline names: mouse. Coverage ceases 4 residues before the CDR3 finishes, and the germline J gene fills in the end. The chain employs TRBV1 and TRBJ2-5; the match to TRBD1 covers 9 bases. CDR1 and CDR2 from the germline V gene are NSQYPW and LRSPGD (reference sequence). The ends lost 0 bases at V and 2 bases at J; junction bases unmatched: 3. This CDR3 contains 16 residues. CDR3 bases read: TGCACCTGCAGTGCAGATACAGGGGGCATCCAAGAC. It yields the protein CTCSADTGGIQD. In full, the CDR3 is CTCSADTGGIQDTQYF.

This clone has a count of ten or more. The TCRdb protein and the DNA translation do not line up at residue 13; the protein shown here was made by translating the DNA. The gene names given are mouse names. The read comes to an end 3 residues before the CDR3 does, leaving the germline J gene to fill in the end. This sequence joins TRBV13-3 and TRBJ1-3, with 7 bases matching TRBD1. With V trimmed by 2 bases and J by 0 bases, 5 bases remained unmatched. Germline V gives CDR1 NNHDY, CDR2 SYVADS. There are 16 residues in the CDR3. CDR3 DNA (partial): TGTGCCAGCAGTGACCCACAGGGGAATTCTGGAAATACG. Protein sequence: CASSDPQGNSGNT. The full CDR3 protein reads CASSDPQGNSGNTLYF.

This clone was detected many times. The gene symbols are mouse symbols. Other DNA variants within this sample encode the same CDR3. The CDR3 sequence is CASSPGTANSDYTF. The covered CDR3 bases are TGTGCCAGCAGTCCGGGGACAGCAAACTCC. This chain links TRBV19 with TRBJ1-2, with 7 positions matching TRBD1. Read data end 4 residues before the CDR3 end; the end is taken from the germline J gene. This CDR3 has 14 residues. Trimming cost V 4 bases and J 0 bases; bases outside gene matches: 3. Germline values: CDR1 FNHDT, CDR2 SITEND (reference sequence).

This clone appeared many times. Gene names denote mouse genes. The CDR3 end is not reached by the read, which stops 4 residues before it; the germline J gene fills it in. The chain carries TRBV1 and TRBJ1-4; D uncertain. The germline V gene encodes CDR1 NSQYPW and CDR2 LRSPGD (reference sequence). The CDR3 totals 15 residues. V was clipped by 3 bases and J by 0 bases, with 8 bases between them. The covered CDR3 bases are TGCACCTGCAGTGCTACAAAAATTTCCAACGAA. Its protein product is CTCSATKISNE. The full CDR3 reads CTCSATKISNERLFF.

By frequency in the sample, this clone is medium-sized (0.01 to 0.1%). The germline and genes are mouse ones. CDR3: CASSPLGALYEQYF. The sequenced CDR3 bases are TGTGCCAGCAGTCCACTGGGGGCCCTATAT. The chain recombines TRBV13-1 with TRBJ2-7; 8 bases are shared with TRBD2. The CDR3 end falls 4 residues outside the read, so it is completed with the germline J gene. Germline CDR1 NSHNY, CDR2 SYGAGN. The CDR3 runs to 14 residues.

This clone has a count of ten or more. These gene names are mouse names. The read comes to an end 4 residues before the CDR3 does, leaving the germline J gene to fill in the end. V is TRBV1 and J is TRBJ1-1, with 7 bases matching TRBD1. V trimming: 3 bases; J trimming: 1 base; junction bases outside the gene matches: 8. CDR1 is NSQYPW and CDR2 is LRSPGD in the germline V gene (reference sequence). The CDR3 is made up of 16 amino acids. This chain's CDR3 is CTCSATSGTENTEVFF. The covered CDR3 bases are TGCACCTGCAGTGCCACCTCCGGGACAGAAAACACA.

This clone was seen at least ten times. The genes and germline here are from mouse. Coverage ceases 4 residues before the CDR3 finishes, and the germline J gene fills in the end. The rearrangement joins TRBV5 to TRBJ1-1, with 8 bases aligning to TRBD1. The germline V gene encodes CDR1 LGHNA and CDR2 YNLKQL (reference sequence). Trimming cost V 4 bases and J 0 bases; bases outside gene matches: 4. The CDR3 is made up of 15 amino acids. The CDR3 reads CASSPLDRANTEVFF. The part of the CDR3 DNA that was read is TGTGCCAGCAGCCCCCTGGACAGGGCAAACACA.

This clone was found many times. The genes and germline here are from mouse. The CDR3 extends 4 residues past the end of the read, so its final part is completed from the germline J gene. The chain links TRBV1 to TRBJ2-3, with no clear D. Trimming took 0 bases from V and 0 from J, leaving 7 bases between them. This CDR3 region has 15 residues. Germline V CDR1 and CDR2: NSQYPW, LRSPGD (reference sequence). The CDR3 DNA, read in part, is TGCACCTGCAGTGCAGAGAGGTCTAGTGCAGAA. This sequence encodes CTCSAERSSAE. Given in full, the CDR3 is CTCSAERSSAETLYF. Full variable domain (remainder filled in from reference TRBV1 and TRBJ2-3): VTLLEQNPRWRLVPRGQAVNLRCILKNSQYPWMSWYQQDLQKQLQWLFTLRSPGDKEVKSLPGADYLATRVTDTELRLQVANMSQGRTLYCTCSAERSSAETLYFGSGTRLTVL.

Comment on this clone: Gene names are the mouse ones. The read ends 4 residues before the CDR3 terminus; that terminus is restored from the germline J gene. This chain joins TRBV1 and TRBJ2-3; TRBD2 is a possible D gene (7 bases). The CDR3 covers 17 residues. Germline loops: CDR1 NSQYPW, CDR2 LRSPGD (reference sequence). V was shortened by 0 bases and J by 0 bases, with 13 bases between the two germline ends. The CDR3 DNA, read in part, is TGCACCTGCAGTGCAGATCGGTGGGGGGCTAGTGCAGAA. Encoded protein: CTCSADRWGASAE. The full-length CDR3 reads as CTCSADRWGASAETLYF.

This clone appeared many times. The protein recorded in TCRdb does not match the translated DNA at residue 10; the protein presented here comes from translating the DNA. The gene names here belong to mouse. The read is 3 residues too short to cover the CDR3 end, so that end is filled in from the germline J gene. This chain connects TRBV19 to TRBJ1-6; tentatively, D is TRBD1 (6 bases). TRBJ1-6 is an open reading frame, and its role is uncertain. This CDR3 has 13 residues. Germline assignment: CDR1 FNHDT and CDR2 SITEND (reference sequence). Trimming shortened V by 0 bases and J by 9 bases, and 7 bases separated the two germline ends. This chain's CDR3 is CASSIAGVSPLYF. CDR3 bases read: TGTGCCAGCAGTATAGCAGGGGTTTCGCCC.

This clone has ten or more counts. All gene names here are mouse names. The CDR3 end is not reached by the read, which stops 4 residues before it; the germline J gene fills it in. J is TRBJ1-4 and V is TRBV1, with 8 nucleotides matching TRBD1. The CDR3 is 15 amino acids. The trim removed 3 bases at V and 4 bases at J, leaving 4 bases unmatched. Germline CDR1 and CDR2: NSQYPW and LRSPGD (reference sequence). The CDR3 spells CTCSASGTGNERLFF. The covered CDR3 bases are TGCACCTGCAGTGCGTCCGGGACAGGCAACGAA.

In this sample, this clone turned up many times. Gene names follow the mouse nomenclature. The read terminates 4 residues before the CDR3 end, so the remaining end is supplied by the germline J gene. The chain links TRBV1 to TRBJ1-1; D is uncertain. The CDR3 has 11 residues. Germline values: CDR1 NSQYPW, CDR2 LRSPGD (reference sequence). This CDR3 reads CTCSERTEVFF. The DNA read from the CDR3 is TGCACCTGCAGTGAGAGGACA.

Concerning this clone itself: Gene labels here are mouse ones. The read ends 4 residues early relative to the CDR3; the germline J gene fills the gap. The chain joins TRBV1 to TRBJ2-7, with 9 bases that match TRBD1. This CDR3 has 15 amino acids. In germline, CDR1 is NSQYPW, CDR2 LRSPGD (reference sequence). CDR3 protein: CTCSADGDRVYEQYF. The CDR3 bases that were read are TGCACCTGCAGTGCAGATGGGGACAGGGTTTAT.

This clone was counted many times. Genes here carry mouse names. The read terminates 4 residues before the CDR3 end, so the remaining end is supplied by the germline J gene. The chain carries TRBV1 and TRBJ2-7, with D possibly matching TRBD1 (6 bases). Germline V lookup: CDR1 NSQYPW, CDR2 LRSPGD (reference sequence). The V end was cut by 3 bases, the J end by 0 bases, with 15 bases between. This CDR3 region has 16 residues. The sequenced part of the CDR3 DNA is TGCACCTGCAGTGCCAAACGGGACAAAGCCTCCTAT. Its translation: CTCSAKRDKASY. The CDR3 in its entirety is CTCSAKRDKASYEQYF.

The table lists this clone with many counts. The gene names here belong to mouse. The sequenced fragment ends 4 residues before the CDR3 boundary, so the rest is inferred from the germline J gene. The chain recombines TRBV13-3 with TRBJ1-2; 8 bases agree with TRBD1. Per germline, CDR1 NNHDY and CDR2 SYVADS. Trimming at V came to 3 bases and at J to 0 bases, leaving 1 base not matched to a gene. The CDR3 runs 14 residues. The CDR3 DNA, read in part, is TGTGCCAGCAGTGTGACAGGGGCAAACTCC. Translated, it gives CASSVTGANS. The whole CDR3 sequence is CASSVTGANSDYTF.

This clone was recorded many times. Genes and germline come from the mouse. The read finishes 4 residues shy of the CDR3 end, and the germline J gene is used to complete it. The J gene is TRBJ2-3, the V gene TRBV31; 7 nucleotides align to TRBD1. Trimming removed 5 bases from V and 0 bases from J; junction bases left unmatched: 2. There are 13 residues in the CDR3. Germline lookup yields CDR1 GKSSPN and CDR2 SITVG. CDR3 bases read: TGTGCCTGGGGACAGGCTAGTGCAGAA. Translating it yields CAWGQASAE. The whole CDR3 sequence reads CAWGQASAETLYF.

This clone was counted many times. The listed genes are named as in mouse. CDR3 bases read: TGTGCCAGCAGGTGGACAGGTGCAGAA. This encodes CASRWTGAE. The CDR3 as a whole reads CASRWTGAETLYF. The chain uses TRBV14 and TRBJ2-3, with a tentative D call TRBD1 (6 bases). Read data end 4 residues before the CDR3 end; the end is taken from the germline J gene. The germline CDR1 and CDR2 sequences are SGHDT and FRDEAV. The CDR3 has 13 residues. The V end was cut by 5 bases, the J end by 1 base, with 8 bases between.

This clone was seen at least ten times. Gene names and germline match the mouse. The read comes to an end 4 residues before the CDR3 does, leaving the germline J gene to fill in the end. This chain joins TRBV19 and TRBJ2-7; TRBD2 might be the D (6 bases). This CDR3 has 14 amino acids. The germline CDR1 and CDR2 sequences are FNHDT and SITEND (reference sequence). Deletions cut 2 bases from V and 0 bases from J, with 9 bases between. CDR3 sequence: CASSILGNSYEQYF. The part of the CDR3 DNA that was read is TGTGCCAGCAGTATTCTGGGGAACTCCTAT.

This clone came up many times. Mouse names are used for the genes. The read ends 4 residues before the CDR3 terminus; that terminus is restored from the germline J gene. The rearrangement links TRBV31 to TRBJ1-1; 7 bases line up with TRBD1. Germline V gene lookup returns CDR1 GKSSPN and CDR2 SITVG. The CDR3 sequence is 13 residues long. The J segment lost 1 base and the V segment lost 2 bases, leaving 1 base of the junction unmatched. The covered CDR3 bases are TGTGCCTGGAGTAGACAGGGAAACACA. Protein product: CAWSRQGNT. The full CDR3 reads CAWSRQGNTEVFF.

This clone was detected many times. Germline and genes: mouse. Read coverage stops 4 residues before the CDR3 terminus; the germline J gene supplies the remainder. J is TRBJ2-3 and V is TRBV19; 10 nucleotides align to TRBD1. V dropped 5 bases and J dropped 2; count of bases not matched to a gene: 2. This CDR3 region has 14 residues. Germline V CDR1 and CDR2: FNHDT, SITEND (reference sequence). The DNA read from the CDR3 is TGTGCCAGCAGGACAGGGGGCGATGCAGAA. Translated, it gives CASRTGGDAE. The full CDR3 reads CASRTGGDAETLYF.

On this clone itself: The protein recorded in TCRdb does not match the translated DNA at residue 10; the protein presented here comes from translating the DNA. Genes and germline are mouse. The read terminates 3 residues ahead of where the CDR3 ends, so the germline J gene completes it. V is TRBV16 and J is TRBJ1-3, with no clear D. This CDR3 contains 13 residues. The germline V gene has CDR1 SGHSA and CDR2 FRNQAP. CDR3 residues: CASSPTSENTLYF. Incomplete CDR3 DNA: TGTGCAAGCAGTCCAACTTCTGAAAATACG.

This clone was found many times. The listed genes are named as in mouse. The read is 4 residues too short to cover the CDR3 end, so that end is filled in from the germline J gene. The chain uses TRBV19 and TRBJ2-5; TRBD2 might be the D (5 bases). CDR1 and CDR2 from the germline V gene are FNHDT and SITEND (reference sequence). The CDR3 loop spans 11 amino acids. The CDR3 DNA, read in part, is TGTGCCAGCAGTTTGGGGGAC. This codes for CASSLGD. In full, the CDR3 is CASSLGDTQYF.

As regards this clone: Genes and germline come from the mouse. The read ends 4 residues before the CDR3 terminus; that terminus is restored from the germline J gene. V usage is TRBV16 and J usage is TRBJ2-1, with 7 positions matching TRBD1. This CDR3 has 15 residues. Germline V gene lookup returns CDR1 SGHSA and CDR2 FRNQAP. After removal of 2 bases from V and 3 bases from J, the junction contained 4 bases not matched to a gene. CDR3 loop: CASSLPTGVYAEQFF. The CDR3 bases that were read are TGTGCAAGCAGCTTACCCACAGGGGTCTATGCT.

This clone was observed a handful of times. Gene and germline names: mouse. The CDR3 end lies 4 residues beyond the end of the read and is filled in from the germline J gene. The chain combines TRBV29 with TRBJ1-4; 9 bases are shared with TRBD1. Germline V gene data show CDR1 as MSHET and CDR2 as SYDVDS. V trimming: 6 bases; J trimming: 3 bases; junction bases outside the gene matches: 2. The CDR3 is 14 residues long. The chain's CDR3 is CASRGDRANERLFF. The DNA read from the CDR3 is TGTGCTAGCAGGGGGGACAGGGCCAACGAA.

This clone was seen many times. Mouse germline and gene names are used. Here the CDR3 reads CASSPGTTNERLFF. CDR3 bases read: TGTGCCAGCAGTCCCGGGACAACCAACGAA. This chain uses TRBV14 with TRBJ1-4, with D possibly being TRBD1 (6 bases). The CDR3 end lies 4 residues beyond the end of the read and is filled in from the germline J gene. Trimming took 4 bases from V and 3 from J, leaving 10 bases between them. This CDR3 has 14 residues. Per the germline V gene, CDR1 is SGHDT and CDR2 is FRDEAV. Drawing the rest from reference TRBV14 and TRBJ1-4, the complete variable domain is EAGVTQSPRYAVLQEGQAVSFWCDPISGHDTLYWYQQPRDQGPQLLVYFRDEAVIDNSQLPSDRFSAVRPKGTNSTLKIQSAKQGDTATYLCASSPGTTNERLFFGHGTKLSVL.

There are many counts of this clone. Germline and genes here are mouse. The DNA read from the CDR3 is TGTGCCAGCAGCTTGACAGGGGGCGGCAACGAA. This encodes CASSLTGGGNE. The full CDR3 is CASSLTGGGNERLFF. V gene TRBV3 combines with J gene TRBJ1-4, with 10 bases aligning to TRBD1. Coverage ceases 4 residues before the CDR3 finishes, and the germline J gene fills in the end. CDR1 is SNHLY, CDR2 FYNGKV, per germline (reference sequence). J lost 4 bases, V lost 3 bases, and 2 bases had no gene match. The CDR3 consists of 15 residues.

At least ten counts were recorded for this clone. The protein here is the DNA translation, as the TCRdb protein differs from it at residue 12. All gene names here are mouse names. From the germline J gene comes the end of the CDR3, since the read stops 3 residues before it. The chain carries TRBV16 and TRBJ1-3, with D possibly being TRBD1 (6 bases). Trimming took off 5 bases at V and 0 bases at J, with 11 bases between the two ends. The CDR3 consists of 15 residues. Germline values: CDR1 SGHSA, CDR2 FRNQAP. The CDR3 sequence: CASSPAGASGNTLYF. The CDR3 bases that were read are TGTGCAAGCAGCCCCGCAGGGGCTTCTGGAAATACG.

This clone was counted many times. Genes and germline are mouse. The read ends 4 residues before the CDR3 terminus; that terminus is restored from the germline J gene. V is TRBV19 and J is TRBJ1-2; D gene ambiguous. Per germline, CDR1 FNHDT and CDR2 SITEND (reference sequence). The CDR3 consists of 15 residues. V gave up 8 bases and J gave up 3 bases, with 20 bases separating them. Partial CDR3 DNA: TGTGCCAGTAGCCCATACATCGCCAAAGACTCC. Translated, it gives CASSPYIAKDS. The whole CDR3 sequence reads CASSPYIAKDSDYTF. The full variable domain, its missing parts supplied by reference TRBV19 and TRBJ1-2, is GGIITQTPKFLIGQEGQKLTLKCQQNFNHDTMYWYRQDSGKGLRLIYYSITENDLQKGDLSEGYDASREKKSSFSLTVTSAQKNEMAVFLCASSPYIAKDSDYTFGSGTRLLVI.

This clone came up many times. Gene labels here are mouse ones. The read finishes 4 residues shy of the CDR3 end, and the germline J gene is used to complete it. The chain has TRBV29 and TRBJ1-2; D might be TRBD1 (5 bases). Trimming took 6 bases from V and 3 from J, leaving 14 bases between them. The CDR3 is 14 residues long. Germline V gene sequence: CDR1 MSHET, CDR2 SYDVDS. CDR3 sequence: CASSPAGGDSDYTF. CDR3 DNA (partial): TGTGCTAGCAGCCCCGCGGGAGGGGACTCC.